This T cell receptor (beta chain) was identified during a study of blood T cells in healthy people across ages. Study overall: Per two T cells, template switching captured roughly one barcoded beta molecule. General study findings and limits: A conclusive naive versus antigen-experienced comparison was prevented by the unsorted PBMCs. Naive CD4+ cell counts and diversity both ran higher in long-lived than in aged donors.

PCR was performed a second time for about 7 to 12 cycles using a sample-barcoded 5' primer and a J-beta primer mix. TCRdb called the 5' RACE reads again in MiXCR, with one record for every CDR3 protein. The sample has about 1.7 million distinct CDR3 sequences, about 30% seen once. V was clipped by 2 bases and J by 3 bases, with 6 bases between them. This CDR3 spans 13 amino acids. CDR1 SGHAT and CDR2 FQNNGV come from the germline V gene. About this clonotype itself: No antigen is known for it.

The rearrangement joins TRBV11-2 to TRBJ2-3, with D hard to call. Material for sequencing was blood. This clonotype was obtained from a woman in her 30s in good health. CDR3 sequence: CASSLYLTDTQYF. The CDR3 DNA reads TGTGCCAGCAGCTTATACTTAACAGATACGCAGTATTTT.